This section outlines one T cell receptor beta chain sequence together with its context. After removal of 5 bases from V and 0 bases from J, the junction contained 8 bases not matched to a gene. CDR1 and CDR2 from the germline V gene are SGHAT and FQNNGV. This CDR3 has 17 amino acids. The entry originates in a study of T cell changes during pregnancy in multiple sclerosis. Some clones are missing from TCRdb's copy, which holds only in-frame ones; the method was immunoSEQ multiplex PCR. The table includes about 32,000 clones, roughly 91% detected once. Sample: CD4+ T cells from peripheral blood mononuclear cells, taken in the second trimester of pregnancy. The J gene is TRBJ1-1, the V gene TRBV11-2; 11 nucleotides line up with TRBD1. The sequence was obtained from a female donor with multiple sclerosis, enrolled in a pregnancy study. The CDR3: CASSTTDRGRMNTEAFF. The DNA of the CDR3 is TGTGCCAGCAGCACGACGGACAGGGGGCGCATGAACACTGAAGCTTTCTTT.